Each of the 11 T cell receptor beta chains below was sequenced from the same sample in a study of shared T cell receptors in the human thymus. Profiled with immunoSEQ multiplex PCR; TCRdb holds only in-frame clones, not every one. The repertoire holds hundreds of thousands of clones, about four fifths seen once, with roughly 0.013% in the top ten. These data also formed part of another study, on human thymus T cells.

Specimen: thymocytes. Source of these receptors: a boy under two years old with a congenital heart defect.

The rearrangement uses TRBV18 and TRBJ2-1, with 12 bases lining up with TRBD1. Looked up from germline, CDR1 is KGHSH and CDR2 is LQKENI. The CDR3 consists of 16 residues. The J segment lost 2 bases and the V segment lost 2 bases, leaving 1 base of the junction unmatched. CDR3 residues: CASSPRDRGPYNEQFF. CDR3 DNA sequence: TGTGCCAGCTCACCAAGGGACAGGGGGCCCTACAATGAGCAGTTCTTC.

V gene TRBV7-2 combines with J gene TRBJ2-1, with TRBD1 as a possible D gene (6 bases). The CDR3 sequence is 15 residues long. CDR1 is SGHTA and CDR2 is FQGNSA in the germline V gene. With 0 bases removed from V and 3 bases from J, the gap between germline ends came to 9 bases. DNA for the CDR3: TGTGCCAGCAGCTTAGCGCTCAGGGGCTACAATGAGCAGTTCTTC. As protein: CASSLALRGYNEQFF.

This clone was found once. The rearrangement uses TRBV4-3 and TRBJ2-3; D remains unclear. The CDR3 contains 17 residues. The germline gives CDR1 LGHNA, CDR2 YSLEER. V was shortened by 0 bases and J by 4 bases, with 17 bases between the two germline ends. CDR3 coding DNA: TGCGCCAGCAGCCAAGATCTCAGCGACGAATTTCCAGATACGCAGTATTTT. It encodes CASSQDLSDEFPDTQYF.

The chain combines TRBV6-6 with TRBJ2-7; D remains unclear. This CDR3 is built from 13 residues. V lost 3 bases and J lost 3, with 9 bases in between. The germline V gene encodes CDR1 MNHNY and CDR2 SVGAGI (reference sequence). This chain's CDR3 is CASSYGRHYEQYF. CDR3 bases: TGTGCCAGCAGTTATGGCAGACACTACGAGCAGTACTTC.

The chain recombines TRBV10-1 with TRBJ2-3, with 11 positions matching TRBD1. This CDR3 comprises 16 residues. The germline CDR1 and CDR2 sequences are WNHNN and SYGVQD (reference sequence). The V and J ends lost 4 bases and 3 bases, in that order; junction bases with no gene match: 6. The CDR3 DNA is TGCGCCAGCAGTGCAGAGGACAGGGGGCGGACAGATACGCAGTATTTT. It translates to CASSAEDRGRTDTQYF.

The chain uses TRBV25-1 and TRBJ2-7; 7 bases map to TRBD2. Germline V gene data show CDR1 as MGHDK and CDR2 as SYGVNS. This CDR3 comprises 12 residues. V lost 8 bases to trimming and J lost 2 bases; unmatched junction nucleotides: 3. CDR3 in DNA: TGTGCCAGCGCGGGGGTGACCTACGAGCAGTACTTC. Amino acid sequence: CASAGVTYEQYF.

The sample holds one count of this clone. CDR3 sequence (DNA): TGTGCCAGTAGTATTGACAGATCTCATGAAAAACTGTTTTTT. It is translated as CASSIDRSHEKLFF. The chain has TRBV19 and TRBJ1-4; D might be TRBD1 (5 bases). CDR1 is LNHDA and CDR2 is SQIVND in the germline V gene (reference sequence). The CDR3 covers 14 residues. The V end lost 3 bases, the J end lost 6 bases, and 11 bases lay between the germline ends.

V gene TRBV4-2 combines with J gene TRBJ2-2; a weak D match, TRBD2 (5 bases). This CDR3 spans 16 amino acids. Germline-derived CDR1 and CDR2 are LGHNA and YNFKEQ. The V end lost 0 bases, the J end lost 2 bases, and 10 bases lay between the germline ends. This CDR3 is CASSQDGGSNTGELFF. The CDR3 DNA reads as TGTGCCAGCAGCCAAGATGGAGGCTCAAACACCGGGGAGCTGTTTTTT.

The chain carries TRBV7-2 and TRBJ2-3, with D perhaps matching TRBD2 (5 bases). Germline assignment: CDR1 SGHTA and CDR2 FQGNSA. The CDR3 totals 15 residues. V was clipped by 7 bases and J by 2 bases, with 16 bases between them. CDR3 sequence reads: CASITKSGNTDTQYF. The CDR3 DNA reads TGTGCCAGCATCACCAAATCGGGGAACACAGATACGCAGTATTTT.

This clone was seen only a few times. V and J are TRBV4-1 and TRBJ2-2, with D perhaps TRBD2 (7 bases). This CDR3 region has 16 residues. V shed 0 bases and J shed 7 bases, with 15 bases lying between them. Germline lookup yields CDR1 MGHRA and CDR2 YSYEKL. This CDR3 reads CASSQDTGGDVGELFF. The CDR3 bases are TGCGCCAGCAGCCAAGATACGGGGGGCGATGTCGGGGAGCTGTTTTTT.

The rearrangement links TRBV7-8 to TRBJ2-7; 14 bases match TRBD2. The V gene's germline CDR1 is SGHVS and CDR2 FQNEAQ. With 4 bases clipped from V and 4 bases from J, the junction kept 6 bases outside the gene matches. The CDR3 spans 16 residues. CDR3 in amino acids: CASSSGTSGRRYEQYF. The CDR3 DNA reads TGTGCCAGCAGCTCCGGGACTAGCGGGAGAAGGTACGAGCAGTACTTC.